This TCR beta chain appears in the sequencing data of a study of T cell responses to AZD1222 COVID-19 vaccine. This clone appeared a single time. What it binds is not known. Analyses pooled second doses at about 4 or about 12 weeks. Points from the study as a whole: Baseline serostatus was positive in only six or seven AZD1222 recipients. The study found vaccine-associated CD4 TCRs spanning spike, dominant at 160-218 and 743-854. White British ancestry dominated among donors, who included more females, and clonal diversity was possibly underestimated.

Generated by immunoSEQ multiplex PCR, the TCRdb table keeps only in-frame clones and is missing some. The data hold 140,000 to 150,000 clones, with roughly nine tenths observed a single time. The TCR comes from an adult who received the AZD1222 COVID-19 vaccine. The specimen comprised peripheral blood, sampled 28 days after the second AZD1222 dose.

CDR3 DNA sequence: TGTGCCAGCAGCCCAAACAGTAGGACAGACTGGCGGCAGTACTTC. It encodes CASSPNSRTDWRQYF. This chain joins TRBV11-3 and TRBJ2-7, with D tentatively TRBD1 (6 bases). CDR1 is SGHNT, CDR2 YENEEA, per germline. V was pared by 5 bases and J by 9 bases, with 23 bases between. The CDR3 runs to 15 residues. Combining the CDR3 with reference TRBV11-3 and TRBJ2-7 gives the whole variable domain EAGVVQSPRYKIIEKKQPVAFWCNPISGHNTLYWYLQNLGQGPELLIRYENEEAVDDSQLPKDRFSAERLKGVDSTLKIQPAELGDSAVYLCASSPNSRTDWRQYFGPGTRLTVT.